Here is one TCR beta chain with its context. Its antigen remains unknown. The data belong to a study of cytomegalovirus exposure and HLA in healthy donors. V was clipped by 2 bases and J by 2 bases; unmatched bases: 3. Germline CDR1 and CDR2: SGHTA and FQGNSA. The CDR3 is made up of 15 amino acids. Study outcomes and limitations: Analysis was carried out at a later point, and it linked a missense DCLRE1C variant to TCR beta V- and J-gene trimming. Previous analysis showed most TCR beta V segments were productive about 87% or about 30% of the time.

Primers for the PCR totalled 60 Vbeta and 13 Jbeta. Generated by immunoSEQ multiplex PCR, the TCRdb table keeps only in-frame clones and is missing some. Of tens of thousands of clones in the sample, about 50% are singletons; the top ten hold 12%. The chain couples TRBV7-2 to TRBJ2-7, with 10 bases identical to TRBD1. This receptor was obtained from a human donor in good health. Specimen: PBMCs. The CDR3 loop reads CASSLRTGGTYEQYF. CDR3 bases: TGTGCCAGCAGCTTAAGGACAGGGGGGACCTACGAGCAGTACTTC.